A selection of T cell receptor beta chains follows, all from one sample in a study of early T cells in non-severe SARS-CoV-2 infection. From the 5' RACE reads, TCRdb called clonotypes with MiXCR, one entry per CDR3 protein. The top ten clones hold 3.5% to 5.5% of a sample with under 95,000 distinct CDR3 sequences, 12% of them seen once. Sequencing was carried out using whole blood. The source is an adult who was a healthcare worker with PCR-confirmed SARS-CoV-2 infection or an uninfected control (not recorded which). CDR3s include the opening cysteine and the closing phenylalanine or tryptophan. A D gene is named only where the DNA matches it firmly. Size is omitted from some rows. Given values are once, few, many or a class for expanded clones.

.	many	TRBV7-8	TRBJ2-6	CASSSYRAPGANVLTF	TGTGCCAGCAGCTCCTACAGGGCCCCCGGGGCCAACGTCCTGACTTTC
.	.	TRBV27	TRBJ2-2	CASRGAVAAQDTGELFF	TGTGCCAGCCGGGGTGCAGTCGCCGCACAGGACACCGGGGAGCTGTTTTTT
.	few	TRBV11-3	TRBJ2-3	CASSSIGDTQYF	TGTGCCAGCAGCTCCATTGGGGATACGCAGTATTTT
.	.	TRBV27	TRBJ2-3	CASSRDAGGADTQYF	TGTGCCAGCAGTCGGGACGCCGGAGGGGCAGATACGCAGTATTTT
.	few	TRBV23-1	TRBJ2-3	CASGDTDTQYF	TGCGCCAGCGGGGACACAGATACGCAGTATTTT
.	.	TRBV7-6	TRBJ2-2	CASSRGPGSSGELFF	TGTGCCAGCAGCCGGGGCCCAGGTTCCTCCGGGGAGCTGTTTTTT
.	.	TRBV10-3	TRBJ2-1	CAISEWNREGNEQFF	TGTGCCATCAGTGAGTGGAACAGGGAAGGGAATGAGCAGTTCTTC
.	.	TRBV5-5	TRBJ1-1	CASSLAAIAEAFF	TGTGCCAGCAGCTTGGCCGCCATCGCTGAAGCTTTCTTT
.	many	TRBV10-1	TRBJ1-1	CASRSTVNTEAFF	TGCGCCAGCAGGAGTACAGTGAACACTGAAGCTTTCTTT
.	many	TRBV11-2	TRBJ1-1	CASSLPLPNTEAFF	TGTGCCAGCAGCCTACCTCTCCCGAACACTGAAGCTTTCTTT
TRBD1	many	TRBV7-9	TRBJ1-2	CASSPDDRGLGYGYTF	TGTGCCAGCAGCCCGGACGACAGGGGGCTCGGCTATGGCTACACCTTC
TRBD2	many	TRBV11-3	TRBJ2-1	CASSSKPGLAGTEQFF	TGTGCCAGCAGCTCCAAACCGGGACTAGCGGGAACTGAGCAGTTCTTC